This entry describes one TCR beta chain. Its antigen is still unknown. 60 Vbeta and 13 Jbeta primers were used in PCR. The repertoire was sequenced with immunoSEQ multiplex PCR; TCRdb's copy has only in-frame clones and lacks some. The sample yields some 140,000 clones, over 75% seen once. These data belong to a study of cytomegalovirus exposure and HLA in healthy donors. Study-wide points: Per a later analysis, HLA-associated TCR beta chains showed more clonal expansion than other, equally common TCR beta chains. When a later analysis was performed, an Asian-associated ancestry cluster reportedly had fewer N-insertions than the 666-donor mean.

CDR3 length: 15 residues. V dropped 6 bases and J dropped 7; count of bases not matched to a gene: 13. Germline assignment: CDR1 SGHDT and CDR2 YYEEEE. The chain combines TRBV5-6 with TRBJ2-1, with 7 bases matching TRBD2. Sequenced sample: PBMCs. The origin of this receptor is a middle-aged man in good health and CMV-seronegative. CDR3 sequence: CASNNPSGNGNEQFF. Here the CDR3 DNA reads TGTGCCAGCAACAACCCTAGCGGTAATGGGAATGAGCAGTTCTTC. Complete variable domain (other parts from reference TRBV5-6 and TRBJ2-1): DAGVTQSPTHLIKTRGQQVTLRCSPKSGHDTVSWYQQALGQGPQFIFQYYEEEERQRGNFPDRFSGHQFPNYSSELNVNALLLGDSALYLCASNNPSGNGNEQFFGPGTRLTVL.